These 32 T cell receptor beta chains were all obtained from the same sample, sequenced in a study of cytomegalovirus exposure and HLA in healthy donors. PCR employed 60 Vbeta and 13 Jbeta primers. The method was immunoSEQ multiplex PCR; TCRdb's version includes in-frame clones alone and lacks a portion of them. Of 100,000 to 150,000 clones listed, under 85% are singletons. Input material: PBMCs. The receptors come from a woman between 50 and 59 years old in good health and CMV-seropositive.

J is TRBJ2-3 and V is TRBV7-9, with 12 bases aligning to TRBD2. The V gene's germline CDR1 is SEHNR and CDR2 FQNEAQ (reference sequence). V lost 4 bases and J lost 4; bases outside the gene matches: 6. The CDR3 totals 16 residues. For the CDR3, the DNA is TGTGCCAGCAGCTCGTCTAGCGGGGGGGCGGCAGATACGCAGTATTTT. It is translated as CASSSSSGGAADTQYF.

The CDR3 DNA follows: TGTGCCAGCAGCTCCCAGGTCAGGGGGCCCCGTTTAAACTATGGCTACACCTTC. Amino acids: CASSSQVRGPRLNYGYTF. The rearrangement uses TRBV7-6 and TRBJ1-2; TRBD1 matches at 8 bases. The length of the CDR3 is 18 residues. Germline V lookup: CDR1 SGHVS, CDR2 FNYEAQ. The ends lost 4 bases at V and 2 bases at J; junction bases unmatched: 15.

V is TRBV18 and J is TRBJ2-2; D gene ambiguous. Germline V gene data show CDR1 as KGHSH and CDR2 as LQKENI. The length of the CDR3 is 16 residues. V was pared by 8 bases and J by 2 bases, with 18 bases between. In nucleotides, the CDR3 is TGTGCCAGCCCCACCCCGGAGAAAGTTAACACCGGGGAGCTGTTTTTT. This codes for CASPTPEKVNTGELFF.

This clone has only a few counts. This chain joins TRBV19 and TRBJ1-1, with D possibly being TRBD1 (5 bases). CDR1 LNHDA and CDR2 SQIVND come from the germline V gene (reference sequence). CDR3 length equals 14 residues. Between the trimmed V and J ends, which lost 4 bases and 0 bases, there was a span of 9 bases. The CDR3 DNA reads TGTGCCAGTAGTACCGGACAAATGAACACTGAAGCTTTCTTT. This translates into CASSTGQMNTEAFF.

The V call is TRBV7-9, the J call TRBJ2-1, with TRBD2 matching 9 bases. V dropped 5 bases and J dropped 6; count of bases not matched to a gene: 11. Germline CDR1 SEHNR, CDR2 FQNEAQ (reference sequence). This CDR3 spans 16 amino acids. The chain's CDR3 is CASSHVGRGGRNEQFF. The CDR3 bases are TGTGCCAGCAGCCACGTGGGGCGGGGGGGCCGCAATGAGCAGTTCTTC.

This chain links TRBV30 with TRBJ2-3; 12 positions agree with TRBD2. The V and J ends lost 5 bases and 4 bases, in that order; junction bases with no gene match: 7. CDR3 length equals 15 residues. Germline V gives CDR1 GTSNPN, CDR2 SVGIG (reference sequence). The CDR3 DNA sequence: TGTGCCTGGGAGACTAGCGGGGGTCGTGCAGATACGCAGTATTTT. Translated, it gives CAWETSGGRADTQYF.

This clone came up a few times. The rearrangement uses TRBV30 and TRBJ1-2, with D hard to call. Per the germline V gene, CDR1 is GTSNPN and CDR2 is SVGIG (reference sequence). The ends were cut back, 4 bases at V and 3 bases at J, with 9 bases in the middle. This CDR3 contains 12 residues. CDR3 loop: CAWMEAYYGYTF. In DNA form, the CDR3 reads TGTGCCTGGATGGAGGCCTACTATGGCTACACCTTC.

This clone was recorded only once. This chain uses TRBV6-5 with TRBJ2-4; D unclear. The V and J ends lost 6 bases and 5 bases respectively, with 14 bases between them. Looked up from germline, CDR1 is MNHEY and CDR2 is SVGAGI. The CDR3 covers 14 residues. The CDR3 nucleotides are TGTGCCAGCAGAGAGTCAGGCTCTCAAAACATTCAGTACTTC. Translated, it gives CASRESGSQNIQYF.

The CDR3 sequence is CASSLLGRGYTF. CDR3 bases: TGTGCCAGCAGCCTCCTTGGCCGTGGCTACACCTTC. This chain joins TRBV6-5 and TRBJ1-2; D is ambiguous. This CDR3 is built from 12 residues. Germline values: CDR1 MNHEY, CDR2 SVGAGI. Trimming removed 6 bases from V and 7 bases from J, with 12 bases in between.

A remark on this clone: At one end, the junction sequence differs from germline, possibly due to a read error. V usage is TRBV29-1 and J usage is TRBJ2-7; D uncertain. CDR3 length equals 13 residues. The V gene's germline CDR1 is SQVTM and CDR2 ANQGSEA. CDR3 coding DNA: TGTTTTTTCAAGCAGAAGGCGGCATACGAGCAGTACTTC. This sequence encodes CFFKQKAAYEQYF.

This sequence joins TRBV19 and TRBJ1-4, with 9 bases that match TRBD1. Germline CDR1 LNHDA, CDR2 SQIVND (reference sequence). With V trimmed by 3 bases and J by 2 bases, 7 bases remained unmatched. The CDR3 is 17 residues long. The CDR3 spells CASSMWDREWTNEKLFF. The CDR3 region has the DNA TGTGCCAGTAGTATGTGGGACAGGGAGTGGACTAATGAAAAACTGTTTTTT.

This clone was counted once. CDR3 DNA sequence: TGCGCCAGCAGTGTGACTAGCGGGGTCTCCGGGGAGCTGTTTTTT. This sequence encodes CASSVTSGVSGELFF. The chain is built from TRBV10-1 and TRBJ2-2; 11 bases agree with TRBD2. Losses at the gene ends were 4 bases for V and 6 bases for J; bases not matched to a gene: 4. There are 15 residues in the CDR3. The germline V gene has CDR1 WNHNN and CDR2 SYGVQD (reference sequence).

This clone was counted only a few times. The chain has TRBV30 and TRBJ1-3; D gene unclear. Looked up from germline, CDR1 is GTSNPN and CDR2 is SVGIG (reference sequence). The CDR3 length is 11 residues. Trimming stripped 6 bases from V and 8 bases from J, with 11 bases between. CDR3 sequence reads: CACTVEDTIYF. The CDR3 DNA reads as TGTGCCTGTACGGTGGAGGACACCATATATTTT.

DNA of the CDR3: TGTGCCAGCTCACCACAACAGGGCCGAGGGAACACTGAAGCTTTCTTT. Protein product: CASSPQQGRGNTEAFF. The chain links TRBV18 to TRBJ1-1; D is perhaps TRBD1 (6 bases). Between the trimmed V and J ends, which lost 1 base and 1 base, there was a span of 13 bases. The CDR3 sequence is 16 residues long. Germline CDR1 reads KGHSH; CDR2 reads LQKENI.

J is TRBJ2-1 and V is TRBV6-5, with D possibly TRBD2 on 6 matching bases. Trimming pared 2 bases from V and 2 bases from J, leaving 10 bases between. The germline CDR1 and CDR2 sequences are MNHEY and SVGAGI. This CDR3 has 15 residues. CDR3 residues: CASSYGRGTYNEQFF. The CDR3 nucleotides read TGTGCCAGCAGTTACGGCCGGGGGACCTACAATGAGCAGTTCTTC.

The rearrangement links TRBV7-3 to TRBJ2-2, with D unresolved. The CDR3 sequence is 16 residues long. The germline gives CDR1 SGHTA, CDR2 FQGTGA. V lost 2 bases, J lost 0 bases, and 10 bases lay in between. The chain's CDR3 is CASSLRFTPNTGELFF. The DNA for the CDR3 is TGTGCCAGCAGCTTACGGTTCACCCCGAACACCGGGGAGCTGTTTTTT.

V gene TRBV2 combines with J gene TRBJ1-2; D gene unclear. CDR3 size: 12 residues. Germline V gene sequence: CDR1 SNHLY, CDR2 FYNNEI. V lost 11 bases and J lost 4, with 14 bases in between. The CDR3 region has the DNA TGTGCCGGCCAGGCAGGTAGCTATGGCTACACCTTC. It specifies CAGQAGSYGYTF.

The chain recombines TRBV9 with TRBJ2-7; TRBD1 aligns across 11 bases. The CDR3 length is 14 residues. Per the germline V gene, CDR1 is SGDLS and CDR2 is YYNGEE. V was clipped by 4 bases and J by 5 bases; unmatched bases: 5. CDR3 DNA sequence: TGTGCCAGCAGCTCACGGACAGGGGGCGACGAGCAGTACTTC. Its translation: CASSSRTGGDEQYF.

This clone was counted a few times. The chain is built from TRBV5-1 and TRBJ2-1; 11 bases are a match to TRBD2. J gave up 2 bases and V 4 bases, and 14 bases lay outside the gene matches. Germline CDR1 is SGHRS and CDR2 is YFSETQ. The CDR3 extends over 19 amino acids. The CDR3 coding sequence is TGCGCCAGCAGCCCTTACCGTAAGAATAGCGGGGGGGCCTACAATGAGCAGTTCTTC. Protein: CASSPYRKNSGGAYNEQFF.

The chain combines TRBV15 with TRBJ2-1; 8 bases line up with TRBD1. The CDR3 length is 16 residues. Per the germline V gene, CDR1 is LNHNV and CDR2 is YYDKDF (reference sequence). V gave up 1 base and J gave up 2 bases; unmatched junction bases: 4. Here the CDR3 DNA reads TGTGCCACCAGCAGAGCTCGGGACAGGACCTACAATGAGCAGTTCTTC. Residues: CATSRARDRTYNEQFF.

V is TRBV5-1 and J is TRBJ1-4; D is unclear. The CDR3 extends over 14 amino acids. Germline V gene sequence: CDR1 SGHRS, CDR2 YFSETQ. Trimming took off 4 bases at V and 0 bases at J, with 7 bases between the two ends. The CDR3 spells CASSPFSTNEKLFF. The CDR3 coding sequence is TGCGCCAGCAGCCCCTTCTCAACTAATGAAAAACTGTTTTTT.

The chain is built from TRBV4-1 and TRBJ2-1; 10 nucleotides match TRBD2. CDR3 length: 15 residues. V lost 2 bases, J lost 6 bases, and 4 bases stayed unmatched. Per the germline V gene, CDR1 is MGHRA and CDR2 is YSYEKL. The CDR3 DNA reads as TGCGCCAGCAGCCAATCACTAGCGGGGTCCAATGAGCAGTTCTTC. Protein product: CASSQSLAGSNEQFF.

The J gene is TRBJ2-1, the V gene TRBV5-5, with 11 bases identical to TRBD2. Germline V lookup: CDR1 SGHKS, CDR2 YYEKEE (reference sequence). Germline trimming cut 3 bases from V and 8 bases from J; bases unmatched to any gene: 10. The CDR3 has 16 residues. The CDR3 is CASSSRLAGTSDEQFF. In DNA, the CDR3 is TGTGCCAGCAGCTCCCGACTAGCGGGGACATCGGATGAGCAGTTCTTC.

The chain is built from TRBV2 and TRBJ2-3; 9 bases align to TRBD1. Trimming at V came to 9 bases and at J to 4 bases, leaving 8 bases not matched to a gene. This CDR3 region has 14 residues. Looked up from germline, CDR1 is SNHLY and CDR2 is FYNNEI. The CDR3 DNA sequence: TGTGCCAGACCCCGGGACAGGGCCGCAGATACGCAGTATTTT. Amino acid sequence: CARPRDRAADTQYF.

This clone was detected a few times. The J gene is TRBJ2-1, the V gene TRBV4-1, with no clear D. CDR3 size: 16 residues. The V end was cut by 1 base, the J end by 4 bases, with 14 bases between. Per germline, CDR1 MGHRA and CDR2 YSYEKL. The CDR3 DNA reads as TGCGCCAGCAGCCAAGTTGACATCCTCGTTTACAATGAGCAGTTCTTC. This encodes CASSQVDILVYNEQFF.

The gene calls are TRBV5-1 and TRBJ2-3; D might be TRBD1 (5 bases). Trimming shortened V by 2 bases and J by 6 bases, and 13 bases separated the two germline ends. The CDR3 is made up of 14 amino acids. Per the germline V gene, CDR1 is SGHRS and CDR2 is YFSETQ. The CDR3 spells CASSFATDWDTQYF. The DNA for the CDR3 is TGCGCCAGCAGCTTCGCGACAGATTGGGATACGCAGTATTTT.

CDR3 protein: CAWSLGFGTGTNEKLFF. The CDR3, as DNA: TGTGCCTGGAGTCTTGGGTTCGGGACAGGTACAAATGAAAAACTGTTTTTT. This chain joins TRBV30 and TRBJ1-4, with 8 bases identical to TRBD1. Germline lookup yields CDR1 GTSNPN and CDR2 SVGIG (reference sequence). After removal of 2 bases from V and 5 bases from J, the junction contained 13 bases not matched to a gene. The CDR3 consists of 17 residues.

This clone was observed a single time. The V and J genes are TRBV30 and TRBJ2-2; 8 bases align to TRBD1. The CDR3 covers 12 residues. CDR1 is GTSNPN and CDR2 is SVGIG in the germline V gene (reference sequence). Written as DNA, the CDR3 is TGTGCTGAACAGGGGGGAGCCGGGGAGCTGTTTTTT. Encoded protein: CAEQGGAGELFF.

The chain combines TRBV5-4 with TRBJ2-7; 8 bases match TRBD2. The CDR3 covers 15 residues. V dropped 2 bases and J dropped 1; count of bases not matched to a gene: 5. The germline V gene encodes CDR1 SGHNT and CDR2 YYREEE (reference sequence). In DNA, the CDR3 is TGTGCCAGCAGCTTTGAGCTAGCGGGTTCCTACGAGCAGTACTTC. Its translation is CASSFELAGSYEQYF.

The J gene is TRBJ1-3, the V gene TRBV5-6; D is uncertain. CDR1 is SGHDT and CDR2 is YYEEEE in the germline V gene. The CDR3 runs to 14 residues. With 1 base removed from V and 2 bases from J, the gap between germline ends came to 7 bases. CDR3 region: CASSLWETGNTIYF. The CDR3, as DNA: TGTGCCAGCAGCTTGTGGGAGACTGGAAACACCATATATTTT.

The chain has TRBV7-9 and TRBJ1-2; 7 bases line up with TRBD1. J gave up 7 bases and V 3 bases, and 11 bases lay outside the gene matches. Germline lookup yields CDR1 SEHNR and CDR2 FQNEAQ (reference sequence). The CDR3 runs 15 residues. CDR3 nucleotide sequence: TGTGCCAGCAGCTTTTACGAAGAGGGGGCCGGTGGCTACACCTTC. Its translation is CASSFYEEGAGGYTF.

V and J are TRBV18 and TRBJ2-2; D not resolved. The CDR3 extends over 14 amino acids. Germline-derived CDR1 and CDR2 are KGHSH and LQKENI. Trimming shortened V by 0 bases and J by 3 bases, and 5 bases separated the two germline ends. CDR3 nucleotides: TGTGCCAGCTCACCACCACTGGACACCGGGGAGCTGTTTTTT. This sequence encodes CASSPPLDTGELFF.